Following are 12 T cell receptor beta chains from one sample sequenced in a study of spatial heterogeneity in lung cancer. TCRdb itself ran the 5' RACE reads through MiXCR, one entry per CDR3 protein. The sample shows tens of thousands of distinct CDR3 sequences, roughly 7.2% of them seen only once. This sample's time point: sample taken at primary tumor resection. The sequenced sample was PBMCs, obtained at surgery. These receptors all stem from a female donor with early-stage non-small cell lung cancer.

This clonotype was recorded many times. The CDR3 DNA follows: TGCAGCGTCGGGGGGGGTCTGAGCTCCTACAATGAGCAGTTCTTC. Its translation is CSVGGGLSSYNEQFF. The gene calls are TRBV29-1 and TRBJ2-1, with 8 bases that match TRBD2. Germline-derived CDR1 and CDR2 are SQVTM and ANQGSEA. The V gene end was trimmed by 6 bases and the J gene end by 0 bases; junction bases not matched to a gene: 7. The length of the CDR3 is 15 residues.

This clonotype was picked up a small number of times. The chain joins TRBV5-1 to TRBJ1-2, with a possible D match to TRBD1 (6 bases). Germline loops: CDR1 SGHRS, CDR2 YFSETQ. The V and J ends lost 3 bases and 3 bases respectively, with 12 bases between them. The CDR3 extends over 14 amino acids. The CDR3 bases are TGCGCCAGCAGCTGGATCCCAGGGGACTATGGCTACACCTTC. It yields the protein CASSWIPGDYGYTF.

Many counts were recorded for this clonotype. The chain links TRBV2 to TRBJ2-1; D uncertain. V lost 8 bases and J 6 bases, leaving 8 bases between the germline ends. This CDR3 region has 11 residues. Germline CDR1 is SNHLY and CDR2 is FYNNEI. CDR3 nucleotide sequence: TGTGCCAGCGAGAGGATCAATGAGCAGTTCTTC. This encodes CASERINEQFF.

DNA of the CDR3: TGCGCCAGCAGTGAGTCCGTCTACGAGCAGTACTTC. It is translated as CASSESVYEQYF. V and J are TRBV10-2 and TRBJ2-7, with D unresolved. The length of the CDR3 is 12 residues. The germline V gene has CDR1 WSHSY and CDR2 SAAADI. The V and J ends lost 0 bases and 3 bases respectively, with 3 bases between them.

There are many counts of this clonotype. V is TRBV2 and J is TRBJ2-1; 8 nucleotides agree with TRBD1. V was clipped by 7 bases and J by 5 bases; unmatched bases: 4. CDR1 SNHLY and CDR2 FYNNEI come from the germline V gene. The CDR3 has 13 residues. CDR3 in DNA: TGTGCCAGCACCGCGGACAGGGACAATGAGCAGTTCTTC. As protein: CASTADRDNEQFF.

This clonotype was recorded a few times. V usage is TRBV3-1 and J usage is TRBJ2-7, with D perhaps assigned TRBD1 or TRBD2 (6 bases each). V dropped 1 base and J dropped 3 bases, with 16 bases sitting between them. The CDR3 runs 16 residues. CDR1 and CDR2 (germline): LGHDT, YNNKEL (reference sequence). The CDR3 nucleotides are TGTGCCAGCAGCCAAGTTCCGGGGGCGTTAGACTACGAGCAGTACTTC. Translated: CASSQVPGALDYEQYF.

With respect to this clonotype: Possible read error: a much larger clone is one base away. The CDR3 coding sequence is TGTGCCAACAGTTCCGCGGGGGGCGCCGCGTTGGCGACTAATGAAAAACTGTTTTTT. As protein: CANSSAGGAALATNEKLFF. V is TRBV28 and J is TRBJ1-4; perhaps TRBD1 as D (6 bases). This CDR3 has 19 amino acids. CDR1 MDHEN and CDR2 SYDVKM come from the germline V gene.

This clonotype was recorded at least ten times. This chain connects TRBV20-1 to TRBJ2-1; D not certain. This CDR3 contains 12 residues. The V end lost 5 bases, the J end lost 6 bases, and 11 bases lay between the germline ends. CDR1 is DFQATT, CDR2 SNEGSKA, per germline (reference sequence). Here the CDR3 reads CSARMVRNEQFF. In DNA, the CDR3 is TGCAGTGCTCGAATGGTTCGCAATGAGCAGTTCTTC.

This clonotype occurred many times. Written as DNA, the CDR3 is TGTGCCAGCAGCTACGGACCGAATTCACCCCTCCACTTT. Amino acids: CASSYGPNSPLHF. The chain uses TRBV6-2 or TRBV6-3 and TRBJ1-6; no definite D call. Trimming pared 6 bases from V and 7 bases from J, leaving 10 bases between. This CDR3 is built from 13 residues. Germline CDR1 is MNHEY and CDR2 is SVGEGT.

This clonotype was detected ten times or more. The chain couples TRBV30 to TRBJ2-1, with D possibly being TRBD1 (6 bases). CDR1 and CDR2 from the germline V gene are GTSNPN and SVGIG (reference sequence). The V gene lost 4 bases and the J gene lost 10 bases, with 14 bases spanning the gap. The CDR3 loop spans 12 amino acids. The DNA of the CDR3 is TGTGCCTGGAACGCCGAGAGGGGGGAGCAGTTCTTC. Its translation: CAWNAERGEQFF.

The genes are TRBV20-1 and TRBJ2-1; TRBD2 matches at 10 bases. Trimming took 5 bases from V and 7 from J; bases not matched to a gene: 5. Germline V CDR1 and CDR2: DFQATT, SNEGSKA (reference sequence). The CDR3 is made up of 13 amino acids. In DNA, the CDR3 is TGCAGTGCTTACAGCGGGGGGGCTAATGAGCAGTTCTTC. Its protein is CSAYSGGANEQFF.

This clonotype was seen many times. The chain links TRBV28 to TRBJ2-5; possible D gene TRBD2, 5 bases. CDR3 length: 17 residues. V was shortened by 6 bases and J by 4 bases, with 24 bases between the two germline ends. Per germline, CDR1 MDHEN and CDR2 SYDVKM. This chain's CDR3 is CASSTSQFRGSGETQYF. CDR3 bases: TGTGCCAGCAGCACCTCCCAATTTCGGGGATCGGGAGAGACCCAGTACTTC.